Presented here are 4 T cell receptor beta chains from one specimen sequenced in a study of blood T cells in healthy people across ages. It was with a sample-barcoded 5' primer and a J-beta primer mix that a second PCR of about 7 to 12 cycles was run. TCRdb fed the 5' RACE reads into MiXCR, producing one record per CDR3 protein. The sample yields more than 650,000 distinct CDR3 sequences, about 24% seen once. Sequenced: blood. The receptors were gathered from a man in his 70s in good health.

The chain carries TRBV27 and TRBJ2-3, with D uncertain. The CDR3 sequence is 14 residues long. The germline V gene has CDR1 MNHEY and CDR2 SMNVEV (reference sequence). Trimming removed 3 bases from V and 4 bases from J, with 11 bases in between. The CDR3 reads CASSFSPGADTQYF. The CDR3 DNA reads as TGTGCCAGCAGTTTCTCTCCTGGGGCAGATACGCAGTATTTT.

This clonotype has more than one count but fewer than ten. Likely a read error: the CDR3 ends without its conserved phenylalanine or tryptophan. The CDR3 loop reads CATSRDRGSTFTDTQYL. In nucleotides, the CDR3 is TGTGCCACCAGCAGAGATCGGGGATCAACTTTCACAGATACGCAGTATCTT. The J gene is TRBJ2-3, the V gene TRBV15; a weak D match, TRBD2 (5 bases). Germline CDR1 is LNHNV and CDR2 is YYDKDF (reference sequence). This CDR3 spans 17 amino acids. The germline V and J ends were trimmed by 0 bases and 2 bases, with 15 bases remaining between them.

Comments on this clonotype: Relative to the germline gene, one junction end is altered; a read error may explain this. CDR3 in DNA: TGTGCCGCCAGTGACCCGACTAGCGGACTGGGGAATGAGCAGTTCTTC. Protein product: CAASDPTSGLGNEQFF. The chain is built from TRBV24-1 and TRBJ2-1; 9 bases map to TRBD2. Germline lookup yields CDR1 KGHDR and CDR2 SFDVKD. The CDR3 consists of 16 residues.

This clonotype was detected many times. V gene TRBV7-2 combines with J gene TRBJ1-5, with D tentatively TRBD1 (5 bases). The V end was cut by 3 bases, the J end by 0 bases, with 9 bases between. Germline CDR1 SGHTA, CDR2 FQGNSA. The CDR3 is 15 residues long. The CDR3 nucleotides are TGTGCCAGCAGCTTGGGGCTAGATAGCAATCAGCCCCAGCATTTT. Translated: CASSLGLDSNQPQHF.